This T cell receptor (beta chain) was recovered during a study of T cell changes during pregnancy in multiple sclerosis. This CDR3 spans 14 amino acids. CDR1 LNHNV and CDR2 YYDKDF come from the germline V gene (reference sequence). V was shortened by 5 bases and J by 1 base, with 8 bases between the two germline ends. TCRdb's copy holds only in-frame clones and misses some; the assay was immunoSEQ multiplex PCR. The sample records fewer than 60,000 clones, roughly 95% being singletons. This clonotype originated in a female donor with multiple sclerosis, enrolled in a pregnancy study. Here the sequenced sample was CD4+ T cells from peripheral blood mononuclear cells, taken in the third trimester of pregnancy. The chain joins TRBV15 to TRBJ2-2, with D possibly matching TRBD2 (6 bases). The CDR3: CATSRGRNTGELFF. The CDR3 coding sequence is TGTGCCACCAGCCGGGGGAGGAACACCGGGGAGCTGTTTTTT.